These 30 T cell receptor beta chains were all obtained from the same sample, sequenced in a study of blood T cell repertoires in COVID-19. The assay was immunoSEQ multiplex PCR, and TCRdb's table has in-frame clones only and misses some. The sample records some 220,000 clones, about 85% being singletons. The specimen was peripheral blood. The source of these receptors is a man in his fifties or sixties who had recovered from COVID-19.

V gene TRBV9 combines with J gene TRBJ1-3; a possible D gene is TRBD1 (6 bases). There are 16 residues in the CDR3. Germline V CDR1 and CDR2: SGDLS, YYNGEE. Deletions cut 5 bases from V and 3 bases from J, with 18 bases between. The CDR3 region is CASSPTGGAGGNTIYF. CDR3 nucleotide sequence: TGTGCCAGCAGTCCCACGGGGGGCGCGGGTGGAAACACCATATATTTT.

V usage is TRBV7-6 and J usage is TRBJ2-1, with 7 bases that match TRBD2. Per the germline V gene, CDR1 is SGHVS and CDR2 is FNYEAQ. After removal of 0 bases from V and 2 bases from J, the junction contained 1 base not matched to a gene. The CDR3 contains 15 residues. As DNA, the CDR3 is TGTGCCAGCAGCTTAGCGGGAGGGCCCTACAATGAGCAGTTCTTC. Protein product: CASSLAGGPYNEQFF.

V and J are TRBV7-9 and TRBJ2-6; D unresolved. Trimming took off 3 bases at V and 0 bases at J, with 3 bases between the two ends. Per the germline V gene, CDR1 is SEHNR and CDR2 is FQNEAQ (reference sequence). This CDR3 has 14 residues. Here the CDR3 DNA reads TGTGCCAGCAGCTTGTACTCTGGGGCCAACGTCCTGACTTTC. Its translation: CASSLYSGANVLTF.

This clone appeared many times. V usage is TRBV2 and J usage is TRBJ2-1; 8 nucleotides agree with TRBD1. Losses at the gene ends were 0 bases for V and 1 base for J; bases not matched to a gene: 2. The CDR3 has 16 residues. Germline V gives CDR1 SNHLY, CDR2 FYNNEI. The CDR3 spells CASSEAGQGSYNEQFF. CDR3 in DNA: TGTGCCAGCAGTGAAGCCGGACAGGGATCCTACAATGAGCAGTTCTTC.

The V and J genes are TRBV9 and TRBJ2-3; D is ambiguous. Trimming stripped 8 bases from V and 2 bases from J, with 12 bases between. The germline V gene encodes CDR1 SGDLS and CDR2 YYNGEE. The CDR3 is 13 residues long. CDR3 in DNA: TGTGCCAGAGAGGCATGGCCCACAGATACGCAGTATTTT. Translating it yields CAREAWPTDTQYF.

The chain has TRBV7-6 and TRBJ1-5; 9 nucleotides align to TRBD1. Germline trimming cut 5 bases from V and 4 bases from J; bases unmatched to any gene: 6. CDR1 is SGHVS, CDR2 FNYEAQ, per germline. CDR3 size: 15 residues. The CDR3 loop reads CASSPGTGFNQPQHF. The CDR3 DNA follows: TGTGCCAGCAGCCCCGGGACAGGGTTTAATCAGCCCCAGCATTTT. The variable domain in full, with the rest retrieved from reference TRBV7-6 and TRBJ1-5, is GAGVSQSPRYKVTKRGQDVALRCDPISGHVSLYWYRQALGQGPEFLTYFNYEAQQDKSGLPNDRFSAERPEGSISTLTIQRTEQRDSAMYRCASSPGTGFNQPQHFGDGTRLSIL.

This rearrangement joins TRBV24-1 to TRBJ2-3; 11 bases match TRBD2. The germline gives CDR1 KGHDR, CDR2 SFDVKD. The CDR3 sequence is 16 residues long. V shed 4 bases and J 4 bases; nucleotides not matched to a gene: 6. The CDR3 sequence is CATSEATSGMADTQYF. The CDR3 DNA reads TGTGCCACCAGTGAAGCGACTAGCGGGATGGCAGATACGCAGTATTTT.

This chain links TRBV2 with TRBJ1-6, with no clear D. Germline V gives CDR1 SNHLY, CDR2 FYNNEI. V was cut by 5 bases and J by 3 bases, with 14 bases left in between. CDR3 length equals 16 residues. This chain's CDR3 is CASSPRSYGYNSPLHF. The CDR3 bases are TGTGCCAGCAGTCCCCGGAGTTACGGCTATAATTCACCCCTCCACTTT.

The count of this clone is one. The chain couples TRBV19 to TRBJ1-2; D may be TRBD1 (6 bases). This CDR3 contains 14 residues. The germline CDR1 and CDR2 sequences are LNHDA and SQIVND (reference sequence). The V end was cut by 5 bases, the J end by 0 bases, with 10 bases between. DNA of the CDR3: TGTGCCAGTAGTGAAAGACAGGCTAACTATGGCTACACCTTC. This translates into CASSERQANYGYTF.

The gene calls are TRBV2 and TRBJ2-1; 12 positions match TRBD1. With V trimmed by 6 bases and J by 2 bases, 5 bases remained unmatched. Germline V gives CDR1 SNHLY, CDR2 FYNNEI. This CDR3 contains 16 residues. The CDR3 region is CASSGGTGGAYNEQFF. CDR3 DNA: TGTGCCAGCAGCGGAGGGACAGGGGGCGCCTACAATGAGCAGTTCTTC.

This chain connects TRBV29-1 to TRBJ2-1; a possible D gene is TRBD2 (6 bases). Germline V gene sequence: CDR1 SQVTM, CDR2 ANQGSEA. The ends were cut back, 6 bases at V and 4 bases at J, with 22 bases in the middle. This CDR3 has 16 residues. CDR3 in DNA: TGCAGCGTCCAAATGCGGGGTTTATATTCTTACAATGAGCAGTTCTTC. Translated: CSVQMRGLYSYNEQFF.

This clone was found a few times. The chain couples TRBV27 to TRBJ2-1, with D possibly matching TRBD1 (5 bases). The CDR3 is 15 amino acids. Germline lookup yields CDR1 MNHEY and CDR2 SMNVEV (reference sequence). The germline V and J ends were trimmed by 6 bases and 9 bases, with 21 bases remaining between them. The chain's CDR3 is CASSPQGLLQGEQFF. CDR3 nucleotide sequence: TGTGCCAGCAGCCCCCAGGGCCTATTACAAGGTGAGCAGTTCTTC.

This clone was seen a handful of times. This chain joins TRBV2 and TRBJ1-1; maybe TRBD1 (6 bases). CDR3 length: 14 amino acids. The V gene lost 8 bases and the J gene lost 3 bases, with 16 bases spanning the gap. Germline CDR1 SNHLY, CDR2 FYNNEI. CDR3 region: CASRGGDLDTEAFF. CDR3 DNA sequence: TGTGCCAGCCGTGGGGGCGACTTGGACACTGAAGCTTTCTTT.

The chain combines TRBV28 with TRBJ2-1; the D gene is possibly TRBD2 (6 bases). Per germline, CDR1 MDHEN and CDR2 SYDVKM. The germline V and J ends were trimmed by 5 bases and 5 bases, with 19 bases remaining between them. The CDR3 contains 16 residues. CDR3 protein: CASSPSLAGSHNEQFF. CDR3 sequence (DNA): TGTGCCAGCAGTCCCTCTTTGGCGGGGTCACACAATGAGCAGTTCTTC.

The chain is built from TRBV7-9 and TRBJ1-1; a possible D gene is TRBD1 (5 bases). V lost 5 bases and J 10 bases, leaving 14 bases between the germline ends. CDR1 SEHNR and CDR2 FQNEAQ come from the germline V gene (reference sequence). The CDR3 consists of 12 residues. Here the CDR3 DNA reads TGTGCCAGCAGCCGTGACAGTTTCGGAGCTTTCTTT. This translates into CASSRDSFGAFF.

The sample holds one count of this clone. The chain uses TRBV28 and TRBJ2-7; 9 bases map to TRBD1. The CDR3 runs 15 residues. Germline V lookup: CDR1 MDHEN, CDR2 SYDVKM. Unmatched junction bases numbered 7, after V lost 2 bases and J lost 5 bases. The CDR3 bases are TGTGCCAGCAGTTTAGTTGGGACAGGGTCGCACGAGCAGTACTTC. This sequence encodes CASSLVGTGSHEQYF.

J is TRBJ1-5 and V is TRBV19, with a possible D match to TRBD1 (5 bases). The V end lost 3 bases, the J end lost 5 bases, and 8 bases lay between the germline ends. The CDR3 extends over 13 amino acids. Looked up from germline, CDR1 is LNHDA and CDR2 is SQIVND (reference sequence). The CDR3 protein is CASSMAGYQPQHF. DNA of the CDR3: TGTGCCAGTAGTATGGCAGGGTATCAGCCCCAGCATTTT.

The chain has TRBV6-2 or TRBV6-3 and TRBJ2-7, with D possibly matching TRBD2 (5 bases). In germline, CDR1 is MNHEY, CDR2 SVGEGT. V was cut by 1 base and J by 2 bases, with 12 bases left in between. The CDR3 is 15 amino acids. CDR3 protein: CASSYLSSGAYEQYF. As DNA, the CDR3 is TGTGCCAGCAGTTACTTGTCCAGCGGAGCCTACGAGCAGTACTTC.

In this sample, this clone turned up a few times. The J gene is TRBJ1-6, the V gene TRBV6-5; 8 bases fit TRBD1. Germline-derived CDR1 and CDR2 are MNHEY and SVGAGI. The CDR3 consists of 14 residues. V lost 5 bases and J lost 7; bases outside the gene matches: 4. In DNA, the CDR3 is TGTGCCAGCAGTCGGACAGGGCCGAATTCACCCCTCCACTTT. It encodes CASSRTGPNSPLHF.

The gene calls are TRBV2 and TRBJ1-4; D is perhaps TRBD1 (6 bases). The CDR3 covers 17 residues. Trimming took off 8 bases at V and 14 bases at J, with 33 bases between the two ends. Germline CDR1 reads SNHLY; CDR2 reads FYNNEI. CDR3 residues: CASRPGRLMKNWQGLFF. CDR3 nucleotides: TGTGCCAGCCGCCCCGGACGGCTAATGAAAAACTGGCAGGGGCTGTTTTTT.

This clone was picked up many times. The chain carries TRBV7-8 and TRBJ1-1, with a weak D call TRBD1 (5 bases). Germline loops: CDR1 SGHVS, CDR2 FQNEAQ. V lost 6 bases and J 1 base, leaving 15 bases between the germline ends. This CDR3 has 15 amino acids. CDR3 sequence reads: CASRRGGSTNTEAFF. In DNA, the CDR3 is TGTGCCAGCAGGAGGGGAGGGTCGACGAACACTGAAGCTTTCTTT.

V is TRBV18 and J is TRBJ1-2; D may be TRBD1 (5 bases). The CDR3 loop spans 15 amino acids. Germline lookup yields CDR1 KGHSH and CDR2 LQKENI. Trimming shortened V by 2 bases and J by 2 bases, and 12 bases separated the two germline ends. DNA of the CDR3: TGTGCCAGCTCACCAGGCTCCGACAGCAACTATGGCTACACCTTC. Translating it yields CASSPGSDSNYGYTF.

The chain has TRBV7-9 and TRBJ2-6, with 8 positions matching TRBD2. The V gene end was trimmed by 5 bases and the J gene end by 2 bases; junction bases not matched to a gene: 11. This CDR3 has 18 amino acids. Germline V lookup: CDR1 SEHNR, CDR2 FQNEAQ (reference sequence). The CDR3: CASSPRGAGVAGANVLTF. For the CDR3, the DNA is TGTGCCAGCAGCCCCCGGGGAGCGGGAGTGGCTGGGGCCAACGTCCTGACTTTC.

The chain employs TRBV30 and TRBJ1-6; TRBD1 matches at 7 bases. J was trimmed by 7 bases and V by 3 bases; bases with no gene match: 6. Germline V CDR1 and CDR2: GTSNPN, SVGIG (reference sequence). The CDR3 loop spans 14 amino acids. CDR3 in DNA: TGTGCCTGGAGGGGGGACAGCGTGAATTCACCCCTCCACTTT. Translated: CAWRGDSVNSPLHF.

The rearrangement links TRBV7-9 to TRBJ2-7; D may be TRBD1 (6 bases). The CDR3 runs 15 residues. Trimming left V 5 bases short and J 5 bases short, with 19 bases between. Looked up from germline, CDR1 is SEHNR and CDR2 is FQNEAQ (reference sequence). CDR3 sequence reads: CASSLTGQGLNEQYF. The CDR3 DNA reads TGTGCCAGCAGCCTGACCGGGCAGGGGTTAAACGAGCAGTACTTC.

This clone has a single count. The V and J genes are TRBV7-8 and TRBJ2-7, with TRBD2 as a possible D gene (7 bases). Germline values: CDR1 SGHVS, CDR2 FQNEAQ. V was trimmed by 2 bases and J by 5 bases, leaving 19 bases between them. The CDR3 length is 16 residues. CDR3 protein: CASSLRGDMPGDEQYF. CDR3 DNA: TGTGCCAGCAGCTTACGGGGGGACATGCCTGGGGACGAGCAGTACTTC.

CDR3 sequence reads: CASSSIAGGGNEQFF. DNA for the CDR3: TGTGCCAGCAGCTCGATAGCGGGAGGAGGAAATGAGCAGTTCTTC. The chain joins TRBV3-1 (or the pseudogene TRBV3-2) to TRBJ2-1; TRBD2 matches 10 bases. The CDR3 has 15 amino acids. V shed 5 bases and J 7 bases; nucleotides not matched to a gene: 8. Per germline, CDR1 LGHDT and CDR2 YNNKEL (reference sequence).

This clone was seen just once. This rearrangement joins TRBV28 to TRBJ2-1, with a tentative D call TRBD2 (6 bases). The germline V gene encodes CDR1 MDHEN and CDR2 SYDVKM. Trimming took 6 bases from V and 6 from J, leaving 15 bases between them. This CDR3 is 14 amino acids long. The CDR3 loop is CASRTPLGGNEQFF. CDR3 DNA sequence: TGTGCCAGCAGAACCCCCCTGGGGGGCAATGAGCAGTTCTTC.

V and J are TRBV6-2 or TRBV6-3 and TRBJ1-2; tentatively, D is TRBD1 (6 bases). Trimming removed 2 bases from V and 7 bases from J, with 17 bases in between. This CDR3 region has 15 residues. Germline CDR1 and CDR2: MNHEY and SVGEGT. In DNA, the CDR3 is TGTGCCAGCAGTTACGAACCACGGACAGAGGGTGGCTACACCTTC. It codes for CASSYEPRTEGGYTF.

This clone has only one observation. The rearrangement links TRBV30 to TRBJ1-1; 7 bases fit TRBD1. The germline V gene has CDR1 GTSNPN and CDR2 SVGIG (reference sequence). V shed 5 bases, J shed 0 bases, and the junction held 3 bases outside the gene matches. The CDR3 length is 13 residues. The CDR3 loop is CAWQGQLNTEAFF. In DNA form, the CDR3 reads TGTGCCTGGCAGGGACAGCTGAACACTGAAGCTTTCTTT.